The 13 T cell receptor beta chains below come from one sample, sequenced in a study of blood T cells in healthy people across ages. PCR was performed a second time for about 7 to 11 cycles using a sample-barcoded 5' primer and a J-beta primer mix. MiXCR, run by TCRdb on the 5' RACE reads, gives a single entry per CDR3 protein. Of 550,000 to 700,000 distinct CDR3 sequences listed, roughly a quarter were seen once; the top ten hold around a sixth. Sequenced sample: blood. Receptors were obtained from a woman between 65 and 79 years old in good health.

This clonotype was picked up a small number of times. The V call is TRBV6-2 or TRBV6-3, the J call TRBJ1-5; 8 nucleotides line up with TRBD1. The length of the CDR3 is 17 residues. V lost 1 base to trimming and J lost 0 bases; unmatched junction nucleotides: 5. The germline gives CDR1 MNHEY, CDR2 SVGEGT. Here the CDR3 reads CASSYWGTGGSNQPQHF. The CDR3 DNA sequence: TGTGCCAGCAGTTACTGGGGGACAGGCGGTAGCAATCAGCCCCAGCATTTT.

The rearrangement links TRBV4-2 to TRBJ1-2; D is unclear. V was shortened by 1 base and J by 2 bases, with 8 bases between the two germline ends. Germline CDR1 and CDR2: LGHNA and YNFKEQ. CDR3 size: 14 residues. CDR3: CASSQVGSNYGYTF. The DNA for the CDR3 is TGTGCCAGCAGCCAAGTCGGAAGCAACTATGGCTACACCTTC.

About this clonotype itself: One end of the junction varies from germline; a read error may be responsible. V usage is TRBV29-1 and J usage is TRBJ2-6, with D tentatively TRBD1 (5 bases). The CDR3 consists of 16 residues. Looked up from germline, CDR1 is SQVTM and CDR2 is ANQGSEA. The DNA for the CDR3 is TGCAGCGTCCTTATCAGATCCCGTTCTGGGGCCAATGTCCTGACTTTC. Its translation is CSVLIRSRSGANVLTF.

This sequence joins TRBV5-1 and TRBJ2-3; D perhaps matches TRBD2 (5 bases). Per the germline V gene, CDR1 is SGHRS and CDR2 is YFSETQ. V gave up 2 bases and J gave up 3 bases, with 13 bases separating them. The CDR3 sequence is 15 residues long. The CDR3 nucleotides read TGCGCCAGCAGCTTCGGGAACATTTTAACAGATACGCAGTATTTT. It translates to CASSFGNILTDTQYF.

J is TRBJ2-5 and V is TRBV7-3; TRBD1 is a possible D gene (6 bases). CDR3 length: 13 residues. Trimming stripped 2 bases from V and 11 bases from J, with 15 bases between. Germline V lookup: CDR1 SGHTA, CDR2 FQGTGA. The CDR3 spells CASSLQGFTEQYF. Written as DNA, the CDR3 is TGTGCCAGCAGCTTACAGGGGTTTACTGAGCAGTACTTC.

This clonotype occurred a few times. V is TRBV7-9 and J is TRBJ1-1, with D possibly TRBD1 on 6 matching bases. Trimming shortened V by 1 base and J by 5 bases, and 11 bases separated the two germline ends. Per the germline V gene, CDR1 is SEHNR and CDR2 is FQNEAQ (reference sequence). This CDR3 contains 14 residues. CDR3 DNA: TGTGCCAGCAGCTTAGGAGGGGGAAGTACTGAAGCTTTCTTT. Its protein is CASSLGGGSTEAFF.

This clonotype occurred a few times. V gene TRBV15 combines with J gene TRBJ1-6; no definite D call. The CDR3 sequence is 15 residues long. V was trimmed by 7 bases and J by 0 bases, leaving 10 bases between them. Per germline, CDR1 LNHNV and CDR2 YYDKDF (reference sequence). The CDR3 DNA sequence: TGTGCCACCAAATCGAGGAGCTCCTATAATTCACCCCTCCACTTT. This codes for CATKSRSSYNSPLHF.

The chain joins TRBV14 to TRBJ2-7; TRBD1 aligns across 8 bases. The CDR3 is 13 residues long. Germline V gives CDR1 SGHDN, CDR2 FVKESK. The V and J ends lost 3 bases and 6 bases, in that order; junction bases with no gene match: 4. The CDR3 DNA follows: TGTGCCAGCAGCCAGGACAGGGCCCTCGAGCAGTACTTC. Translation: CASSQDRALEQYF. The complete variable domain, with remaining parts taken from reference TRBV14 and TRBJ2-7, reads EAGVTQFPSHSVIEKGQTVTLRCDPISGHDNLYWYRRVMGKEIKFLLHFVKESKQDESGMPNNRFLAERTGGTYSTLKVQPAELEDSGVYFCASSQDRALEQYFGPGTRLTVT.

This chain connects TRBV4-3 to TRBJ2-1; the D is unclear. Germline V gene lookup returns CDR1 LGHNA and CDR2 YSLEER. The CDR3 sequence is 14 residues long. Trimming removed 1 base from V and 5 bases from J, with 9 bases in between. This chain's CDR3 is CASSQGGGDNEQFF. Here the CDR3 DNA reads TGCGCCAGCAGCCAAGGCGGCGGAGACAATGAGCAGTTCTTC.

This clonotype was seen more than once but under ten times. CDR3 sequence (DNA): TGTGCCAGCGGATACAGGGATCAGCCCCAGCATTTT. Protein sequence: CASGYRDQPQHF. This chain joins TRBV4-2 and TRBJ1-5; D is possibly TRBD1 (6 bases). CDR1 and CDR2 (germline): LGHNA, YNFKEQ. CDR3 length equals 12 residues. V lost 8 bases, J lost 5 bases, and 10 bases lay in between.

This clonotype turned up a few times. The V call is TRBV18, the J call TRBJ1-5, with D perhaps matching TRBD1 (6 bases). CDR1 KGHSH and CDR2 LQKENI come from the germline V gene. The CDR3 covers 17 residues. V lost 3 bases to trimming and J lost 5 bases, with 20 bases between them. In DNA form, the CDR3 reads TGTGCCAGCTCACCTTCCGGGGGCAGCGAGGGATATCAGCCCCAGCATTTT. It translates to CASSPSGGSEGYQPQHF.

Here the CDR3 reads CAVRVGANVLTF. In DNA form, the CDR3 reads TGTGCCGTACGGGTGGGGGCCAACGTCCTGACTTTC. This chain links TRBV11-2 with TRBJ2-6; no reliable D call. CDR1 is SGHAT and CDR2 is FQNNGV in the germline V gene. V lost 11 bases to trimming and J lost 4 bases, with 9 bases between them. The CDR3 spans 12 residues.

This clonotype was found a few times. The V call is TRBV5-1, the J call TRBJ1-2; TRBD1 aligns across 7 bases. The germline CDR1 and CDR2 sequences are SGHRS and YFSETQ. Trimming removed 7 bases from V and 8 bases from J; junction bases left unmatched: 11. There are 13 residues in the CDR3. The CDR3 DNA is TGCGCCAGCCAGGAGACAGGGTCCTACGGCTACACCTTC. The encoded protein is CASQETGSYGYTF.